This section outlines one TCR beta chain sequence together with its context. The CDR3 goes on 3 residues after the read ends, and that part is filled in from the germline J gene. This CDR3 has 14 residues. The germline V gene has CDR1 SNHLY and CDR2 FYNNEI. The V end was cut by 4 bases, the J end by 2 bases, with 12 bases between. Thawed PBMCs were FACS-sorted into unstimulated CD4+CD25+CD127- regulatory T cells, CD4+CD25- non-regulatory cells, CD4 and CD8 cells. These data belong to a study of Tregs in tolerant kidney transplant recipients. TCRdb's table, derived via immunoSEQ multiplex PCR, lists solely in-frame clones and lacks some. The ten top clones account for about 15%, within a sample of tens of thousands of clones.

The sequencing used CD8+ T cells from blood, collected before the transplant. This TCR came from a human donor who received a combined kidney and bone marrow transplant. The chain uses TRBV2 and TRBJ2-7; D remains unclear. The CDR3 sequence: CASSGGSPPYEQYF. Partial CDR3 DNA: TGTGCCAGCAGTGGAGGTTCACCCCCCTACGAG.